The rows below give T cell receptor beta chains drawn from one sample of a study of cytomegalovirus exposure and HLA in healthy donors. Clones were read by immunoSEQ multiplex PCR, and TCRdb kept only the in-frame ones, dropping some. The table shows about 90,000 clones, with 65% to 80% occurring only once. The sequenced sample consisted of PBMCs. Every receptor here comes from a man aged 30 to 45 in good health and CMV-seronegative. Each CDR3 is given with its conserved first and last residue. D genes are given only for firm matches. Clone sizes are given selectively: once, few, many, or a class where the clone is expanded.

clone_size	v_call	j_call	d_call	cdr3_nt	cdr3_aa
few	TRBV7-3	TRBJ1-2	-	TGTGCCAGCAGCTCCGTAGCAGGGGATGGCTACACCTTC	CASSSVAGDGYTF
-	TRBV7-8	TRBJ2-7	-	TGTGCCAGCAGCCTTTTAAGGGGAACCTACGAGCAGTACTTC	CASSLLRGTYEQYF
-	TRBV30	TRBJ2-2	-	TGTGCCTGGAGAAGCTTCCTCGGGGCCGGGGAGCTGTTTTTT	CAWRSFLGAGELFF
-	TRBV5-1	TRBJ1-1	TRBD1	TGCGCCAGCAGCTACGGACAGGGCAAAAACACTGAAGCTTTCTTT	CASSYGQGKNTEAFF
-	TRBV7-2	TRBJ2-1	TRBD2	TGTGCCAGCAGCTTAAGTCAGCGGGGAATGATGGGTAATGAGCAGTTCTTC	CASSLSQRGMMGNEQFF
-	TRBV5-1	TRBJ2-1	TRBD1	TGCGCCAGCAGCCCGGGACAGGGGGTGTCCTACAATGAGCAGTTCTTC	CASSPGQGVSYNEQFF
-	TRBV30	TRBJ1-6	TRBD1	TGTGCCTGGAGGGGGACAGGGGGTAATTCACCCCTCCACTTT	CAWRGTGGNSPLHF
-	TRBV7-9	TRBJ1-2	TRBD1	TGTGCCAGCAGCTTAGCACCGGGACAGGGAGACTGGCGGGATGGCTACACCTTC	CASSLAPGQGDWRDGYTF
-	TRBV2	TRBJ2-7	TRBD1	TGTGCCAGCACCGGGACAGGGAGGCCGCGTACTCTAGGGGAGCAGTACTTC	CASTGTGRPRTLGEQYF
-	TRBV7-3	TRBJ2-5	-	TGTGCCAGCAGCTTCGCAGGGGGGGAGACCCAGTACTTC	CASSFAGGETQYF
-	TRBV5-1	TRBJ1-4	-	TGCGCCAGCAGCTTGCTACCGCAGGAAGTGGGGGCAGAAAAACTGTTTTTT	CASSLLPQEVGAEKLFF
few	TRBV5-1	TRBJ1-6	TRBD1	TGCGCCAGCAGCGGGACAGGAAGCAAGGATTCACCCCTCCACTTT	CASSGTGSKDSPLHF
-	TRBV7-2	TRBJ1-4	-	TGTGCCAGCAGCTTAGTGGGGGGGAATGAAAAACTGTTTTTT	CASSLVGGNEKLFF
-	TRBV30	TRBJ2-7	-	TGTGCCTGGAGTGTACAGCTGGACTCCTACGAGCAGTACTTC	CAWSVQLDSYEQYF
once	TRBV2	TRBJ2-7	TRBD1	TGTGCCAGCAGTGAAGGGACAGGGTGGCAGTACTTC	CASSEGTGWQYF
once	TRBV30	TRBJ1-1	TRBD1	TGTGCCTGGAGCGGACAGGCGAACACTGAAGCTTTCTTT	CAWSGQANTEAFF
-	TRBV7-9	TRBJ2-5	-	TGTGCCAGCAGCTTAACGGCGGAGTACCAAGAGACCCAGTACTTC	CASSLTAEYQETQYF
few	TRBV2	TRBJ2-6	TRBD2	TGTGCCAGGGAGGGAGGGCCCATGGGTTCTGGGGCCAACGTCCTGACTTTC	CAREGGPMGSGANVLTF
-	TRBV27	TRBJ1-1	TRBD1	TGTGCCAGCAGTTTGTTCAGGGGGCACGCTGAAGCTTTCTTT	CASSLFRGHAEAFF
-	TRBV29-1	TRBJ1-1	-	TGCAGCGTTGCACAAGTTAGCGGGGACACTGAAGCTTTCTTT	CSVAQVSGDTEAFF
-	TRBV5-1	TRBJ2-3	-	TGCGCCAGCAGCTTATACAGGGTAGGGCAGACAGATACGCAGTATTTT	CASSLYRVGQTDTQYF
-	TRBV7-8	TRBJ2-7	-	TGTGCCAGCAGCCCGGGTCCAGACCGCGAGCAGTACTTC	CASSPGPDREQYF
-	TRBV19	TRBJ2-7	-	TGTGCCAGTTTTGACAACGGCGAGCAGTACTTC	CASFDNGEQYF
-	TRBV15	TRBJ1-1	-	TGTGCCACCAGCAGGGGGAGAGACGAAGCTTTCTTT	CATSRGRDEAFF
-	TRBV18	TRBJ1-1	TRBD1	TGTGCCAGCTCACGATCACAGGGGGAGAACACTGAAGCTTTCTTT	CASSRSQGENTEAFF
-	TRBV28	TRBJ2-1	-	TGTGCCAGCAGGACAACTCTTTACAATGAGCAGTTCTTC	CASRTTLYNEQFF
-	TRBV5-1	TRBJ2-5	-	TGCGCCAGCAGCTTGAACAGGGTCCAAGAGACCCAGTACTTC	CASSLNRVQETQYF
-	TRBV9	TRBJ1-1	-	TGTGCCAGCAACGTAAGAGGGTCGGACACTGAAGCTTTCTTT	CASNVRGSDTEAFF
once	TRBV19	TRBJ1-5	TRBD1	TGTGCCAGTAGTGACAGGGTTCAACAGCCCCAGCATTTT	CASSDRVQQPQHF
-	TRBV7-6	TRBJ2-2	-	TGTGCCAGCAGCTTAGCGCGAGGGGGAAGCACCGGGGAGCTGTTTTTT	CASSLARGGSTGELFF
-	TRBV27	TRBJ2-1	TRBD1	TGTGCCAGCCTCTATTACCGACAGGGTTCCGTTGAGCAGTTCTTC	CASLYYRQGSVEQFF
few	TRBV7-8	TRBJ1-2	TRBD1	TGTGCCAGCGGCCTACACCAGGGGGCGATGGGCTACACCTTC	CASGLHQGAMGYTF
-	TRBV29-1	TRBJ2-3	TRBD1	TGCAGCGTCGCGGACAGGGGGCGTCCAGATACGCAGTATTTT	CSVADRGRPDTQYF
-	TRBV2	TRBJ1-5	-	TGTGCCAGCAGTGCCCTCTCTAGCAATCAGCCCCAGCATTTT	CASSALSSNQPQHF
-	TRBV7-2	TRBJ2-7	TRBD1	TGTGCCAGCAGCTCCTGGACAGGGCTTAACGAGCAGTACTTC	CASSSWTGLNEQYF
-	TRBV6-5	TRBJ1-2	TRBD1	TGTGCCAGCAGCCGTGACAGGGGAAGCGGCTACACCTTC	CASSRDRGSGYTF
few	TRBV6-5	TRBJ1-1	-	TGTGCCAGCAGCCCCCCTGCAGCCAGGTACACTGAAGCTTTCTTT	CASSPPAARYTEAFF
few	TRBV9	TRBJ1-4	TRBD1	TGTGCCAGCAGCGCGACAGGGGCTGCAACTAATGAAAAACTGTTTTTT	CASSATGAATNEKLFF
-	TRBV18	TRBJ1-3	TRBD1	TGTGCCAGCTCACACCCAGGACAGGGGAAAAACACCATATATTTT	CASSHPGQGKNTIYF
-	TRBV7-2	TRBJ1-2	-	TGTGCCAGCAGGAACGGAGACTATGGCTACACCTTC	CASRNGDYGYTF
few	TRBV7-3	TRBJ2-3	TRBD2	TGTGCCAGCAGCCTGATAGCGGGGGGGCCCCCAGATACGCAGTATTTT	CASSLIAGGPPDTQYF
-	TRBV7-6	TRBJ1-6	-	TGTGCCAGCAGCTTAGAGGGTATAGGGGGGGGTTATAATTCACCCCTCCACTTT	CASSLEGIGGGYNSPLHF
-	TRBV7-2	TRBJ1-1	-	TGTGCCAGCAGCGCACAGACGGGAGGCACTGAAGCTTTCTTT	CASSAQTGGTEAFF
few	TRBV2	TRBJ2-4	TRBD1	TGTGCCAGCAGTGCTCAGGGGGCGAGGGACATTCAGTACTTC	CASSAQGARDIQYF
-	TRBV5-1	TRBJ1-2	-	TGCGCCAGCAGCTGGGACACCCTCTATGGCTACACCTTC	CASSWDTLYGYTF
-	TRBV7-2	TRBJ2-5	-	TGTGCCAGCAGCTTATCCCCCCGACTGGCCCAGTACTTC	CASSLSPRLAQYF
-	TRBV27	TRBJ1-5	-	TGTGCCAGCACCCGGTTTGCCGGGGGGGGAAATCAGCCCCAGCATTTT	CASTRFAGGGNQPQHF
-	TRBV7-2	TRBJ2-2	TRBD1	TGTGCCAGCAGCCAGGGACAGGGAATGGACACCGGGGAGCTGTTTTTT	CASSQGQGMDTGELFF
-	TRBV5-4	TRBJ2-3	-	TGTGCCAGCAGCTTAAATCTCCAGGGCTCAGATACGCAGTATTTT	CASSLNLQGSDTQYF
-	TRBV5-1	TRBJ1-6	TRBD1	TGCGCCAGCAGCTCACAGGGGGATCTCAATTCACCCCTCCACTTT	CASSSQGDLNSPLHF
-	TRBV27	TRBJ1-4	-	TGTGCCAGCAGTCCGAACAGGGTTTCTAATGAAAAACTGTTTTTT	CASSPNRVSNEKLFF
-	TRBV2	TRBJ1-1	TRBD1	TGTGCCAGCAGTGAGGGACAGGGGGTAAGGACTGAAGCTTTCTTT	CASSEGQGVRTEAFF
-	TRBV5-4	TRBJ1-4	-	TGTGCCAGCAGCTCCCGGGGTGCTTCTAATGAAAAACTGTTTTTT	CASSSRGASNEKLFF
-	TRBV5-1	TRBJ2-7	TRBD1	TGCGCCAGCAGCACGGGACAGGGGACTTACGAGCAGTACTTC	CASSTGQGTYEQYF
-	TRBV6-4	TRBJ2-7	TRBD2	TGTGCCAGCAGCCCTTTACCGGGGGGGGAATACGAGCAGTACTTC	CASSPLPGGEYEQYF
-	TRBV27	TRBJ2-3	-	TGTGCCAGCAGTTTAGGAGCGGGCACAGATACGCAGTATTTT	CASSLGAGTDTQYF
-	TRBV6-1	TRBJ1-4	-	TGTGCCAGCAGTGACAGGGGAAAGAAACTGTTTTTT	CASSDRGKKLFF
once	TRBV7-7	TRBJ2-1	-	TGTGCTAGCAGCCCCACAGATTACAATGAGCAGTTCTTC	CASSPTDYNEQFF
-	TRBV19	TRBJ1-5	TRBD1	TGTGCCAGTAGTACAGGGGGCTTTGGACAGCCCCAGCATTTT	CASSTGGFGQPQHF
few	TRBV4-2	TRBJ2-5	TRBD1	TGTGCCAGCAGCCGCAGATCCCGCCTGGGACAGGGCATCCAAGAGACCCAGTACTTC	CASSRRSRLGQGIQETQYF